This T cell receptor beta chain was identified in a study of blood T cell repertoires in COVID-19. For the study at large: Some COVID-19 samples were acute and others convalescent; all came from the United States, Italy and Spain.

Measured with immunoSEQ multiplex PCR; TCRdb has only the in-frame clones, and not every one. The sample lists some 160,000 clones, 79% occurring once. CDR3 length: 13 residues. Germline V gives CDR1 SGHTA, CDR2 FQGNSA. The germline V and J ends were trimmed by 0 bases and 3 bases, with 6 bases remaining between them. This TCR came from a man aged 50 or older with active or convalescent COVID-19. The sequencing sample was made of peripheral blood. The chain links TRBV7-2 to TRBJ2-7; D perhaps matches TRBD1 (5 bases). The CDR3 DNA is TGTGCCAGCAGCTTAGCCGACAGCTACGAGCAGTACTTC. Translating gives CASSLADSYEQYF. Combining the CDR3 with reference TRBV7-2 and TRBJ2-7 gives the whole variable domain GAGVSQSPSNKVTEKGKDVELRCDPISGHTALYWYRQSLGQGLEFLIYFQGNSAPDKSGLPSDRFSAERTGGSVSTLTIQRTQQEDSAVYLCASSLADSYEQYFGPGTRLTVT.